This T cell receptor beta chain was sequenced in a study of regulatory T cells in long-lasting Graves disease. Broader study findings: Compared with new cases, persistent Graves' patients showed reduced TCR diversity.

As to time point: newly diagnosed GD, antithyroid drugs for less than 3 months. Construction of the TCR library relied on RNA isolated from PBMCs. The guidelines of the American Thyroid Association were the basis for diagnosing Graves' disease. V dropped 4 bases and J dropped 7 bases, with 17 bases sitting between them. This CDR3 is built from 15 residues. Germline loops: CDR1 LGHDT, CDR2 YNNKEL (reference sequence). In building TCR beta libraries, iRepertoire HTBI primers were used together with Arm-PCR of CDR3 regions. MiXCR, run by TCRdb on the multiplex PCR reads, gives a single entry per CDR3 protein. The table includes fewer than 550,000 distinct CDR3 sequences, around 15% detected once. This clonotype was seen only a few times. Its antigen is still unknown. These data were also reused for a study on T cells in Graves' hyperthyroidism and ophthalmopathy. That study reports: Researchers defined stable Graves' hyperthyroidism as no ophthalmopathy progression within 18 months. Lactation, pregnancy, other autoimmune disease or uncontrolled infection led to exclusion of patients.

The sequence derives from a woman aged 35-65 years with Graves disease. This sample comprised peripheral blood mononuclear cells (PBMCs), obtained at new diagnosis, from a patient treated with antithyroid drugs. The chain recombines TRBV3-1 with TRBJ2-1, with D perhaps matching TRBD2 (5 bases). In DNA, the CDR3 is TGTGCCAGCAGCCCACGCCTGGCGGGTTGGAATGAGCAGTTCTTC. It specifies CASSPRLAGWNEQFF.